The present T cell receptor beta chain was sequenced within a study of blood T cell repertoires in COVID-19. In the study overall: Sites across the United States, Italy and Spain contributed samples from acute and convalescent COVID-19.

The germline V gene encodes CDR1 KGHDR and CDR2 SFDVKD. The V end was cut by 9 bases, the J end by 3 bases, with 14 bases between. This CDR3 is built from 13 residues. How the authors handled the data: Reference gene primers were amplified, and this amplification served to estimate nucleated cell counts. Only in-frame clones appear in the TCRdb table, and some are missing; sequencing was by immunoSEQ multiplex PCR. Clone size and the V and J calls come from that table; the DNA yielded D and trimming. The sample lists roughly 160,000 clones; approximately 86% were seen once. J is TRBJ2-7 and V is TRBV24-1; D possibly corresponds to TRBD1 (5 bases). Sequenced: peripheral blood. The sequence was collected from a man aged 55 to 70 with acute or convalescent COVID-19. The CDR3 DNA reads TGTGCCACCTCCCGCAGGGCAGTCTACGAGCAGTACTTC. It translates to CATSRRAVYEQYF.